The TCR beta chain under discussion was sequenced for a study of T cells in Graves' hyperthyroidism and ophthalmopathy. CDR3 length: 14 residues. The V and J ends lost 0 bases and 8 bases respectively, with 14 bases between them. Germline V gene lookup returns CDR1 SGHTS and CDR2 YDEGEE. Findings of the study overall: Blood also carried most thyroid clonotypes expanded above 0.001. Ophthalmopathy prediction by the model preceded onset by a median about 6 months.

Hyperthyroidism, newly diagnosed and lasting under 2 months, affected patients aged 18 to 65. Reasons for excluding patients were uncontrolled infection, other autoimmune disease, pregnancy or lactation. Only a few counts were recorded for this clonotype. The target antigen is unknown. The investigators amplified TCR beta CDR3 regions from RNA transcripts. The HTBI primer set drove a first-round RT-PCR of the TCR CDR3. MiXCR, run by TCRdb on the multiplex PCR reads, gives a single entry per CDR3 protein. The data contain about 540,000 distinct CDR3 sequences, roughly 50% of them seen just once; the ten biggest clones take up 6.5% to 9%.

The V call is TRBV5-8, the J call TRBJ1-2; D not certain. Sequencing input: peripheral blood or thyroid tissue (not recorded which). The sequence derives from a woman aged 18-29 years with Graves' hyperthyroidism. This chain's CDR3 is CASSLELGSRGYTF. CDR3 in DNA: TGTGCCAGCAGCTTGGAATTGGGGTCGAGGGGCTACACCTTC.